This T cell receptor (beta chain) was recovered during a study of shared clonotypes between healthy human individuals. Some clones are missing from TCRdb's copy, which holds only in-frame ones; the method was immunoSEQ multiplex PCR. The sample includes 600,000 or so clones, roughly 96% of them seen just once. The CDR3 contains 10 residues. V lost 4 bases to trimming and J lost 3 bases, with 4 bases between them. Per germline, CDR1 DFQATT and CDR2 SNEGSKA (reference sequence). This clone was counted once. Its antigen is still unknown. Study outcomes and limitations: Among donors, sharing of clonotypes was expected to be affected by sequencing depth.

Terminally differentiated effector memory CD45RA+ cells were left out of the naive CD8 fraction, which was CD45RO-negative and positively selected for CCR7. The sequenced sample consisted of naive CD8+ T cells sorted from blood. V usage is TRBV20-1 and J usage is TRBJ2-7; D remains unclear. The TCR originated in a woman aged 25 to 39 in good health. The CDR3: CSAIRYEQYF. The DNA of the CDR3 is TGCAGTGCTATCCGCTACGAGCAGTACTTC.